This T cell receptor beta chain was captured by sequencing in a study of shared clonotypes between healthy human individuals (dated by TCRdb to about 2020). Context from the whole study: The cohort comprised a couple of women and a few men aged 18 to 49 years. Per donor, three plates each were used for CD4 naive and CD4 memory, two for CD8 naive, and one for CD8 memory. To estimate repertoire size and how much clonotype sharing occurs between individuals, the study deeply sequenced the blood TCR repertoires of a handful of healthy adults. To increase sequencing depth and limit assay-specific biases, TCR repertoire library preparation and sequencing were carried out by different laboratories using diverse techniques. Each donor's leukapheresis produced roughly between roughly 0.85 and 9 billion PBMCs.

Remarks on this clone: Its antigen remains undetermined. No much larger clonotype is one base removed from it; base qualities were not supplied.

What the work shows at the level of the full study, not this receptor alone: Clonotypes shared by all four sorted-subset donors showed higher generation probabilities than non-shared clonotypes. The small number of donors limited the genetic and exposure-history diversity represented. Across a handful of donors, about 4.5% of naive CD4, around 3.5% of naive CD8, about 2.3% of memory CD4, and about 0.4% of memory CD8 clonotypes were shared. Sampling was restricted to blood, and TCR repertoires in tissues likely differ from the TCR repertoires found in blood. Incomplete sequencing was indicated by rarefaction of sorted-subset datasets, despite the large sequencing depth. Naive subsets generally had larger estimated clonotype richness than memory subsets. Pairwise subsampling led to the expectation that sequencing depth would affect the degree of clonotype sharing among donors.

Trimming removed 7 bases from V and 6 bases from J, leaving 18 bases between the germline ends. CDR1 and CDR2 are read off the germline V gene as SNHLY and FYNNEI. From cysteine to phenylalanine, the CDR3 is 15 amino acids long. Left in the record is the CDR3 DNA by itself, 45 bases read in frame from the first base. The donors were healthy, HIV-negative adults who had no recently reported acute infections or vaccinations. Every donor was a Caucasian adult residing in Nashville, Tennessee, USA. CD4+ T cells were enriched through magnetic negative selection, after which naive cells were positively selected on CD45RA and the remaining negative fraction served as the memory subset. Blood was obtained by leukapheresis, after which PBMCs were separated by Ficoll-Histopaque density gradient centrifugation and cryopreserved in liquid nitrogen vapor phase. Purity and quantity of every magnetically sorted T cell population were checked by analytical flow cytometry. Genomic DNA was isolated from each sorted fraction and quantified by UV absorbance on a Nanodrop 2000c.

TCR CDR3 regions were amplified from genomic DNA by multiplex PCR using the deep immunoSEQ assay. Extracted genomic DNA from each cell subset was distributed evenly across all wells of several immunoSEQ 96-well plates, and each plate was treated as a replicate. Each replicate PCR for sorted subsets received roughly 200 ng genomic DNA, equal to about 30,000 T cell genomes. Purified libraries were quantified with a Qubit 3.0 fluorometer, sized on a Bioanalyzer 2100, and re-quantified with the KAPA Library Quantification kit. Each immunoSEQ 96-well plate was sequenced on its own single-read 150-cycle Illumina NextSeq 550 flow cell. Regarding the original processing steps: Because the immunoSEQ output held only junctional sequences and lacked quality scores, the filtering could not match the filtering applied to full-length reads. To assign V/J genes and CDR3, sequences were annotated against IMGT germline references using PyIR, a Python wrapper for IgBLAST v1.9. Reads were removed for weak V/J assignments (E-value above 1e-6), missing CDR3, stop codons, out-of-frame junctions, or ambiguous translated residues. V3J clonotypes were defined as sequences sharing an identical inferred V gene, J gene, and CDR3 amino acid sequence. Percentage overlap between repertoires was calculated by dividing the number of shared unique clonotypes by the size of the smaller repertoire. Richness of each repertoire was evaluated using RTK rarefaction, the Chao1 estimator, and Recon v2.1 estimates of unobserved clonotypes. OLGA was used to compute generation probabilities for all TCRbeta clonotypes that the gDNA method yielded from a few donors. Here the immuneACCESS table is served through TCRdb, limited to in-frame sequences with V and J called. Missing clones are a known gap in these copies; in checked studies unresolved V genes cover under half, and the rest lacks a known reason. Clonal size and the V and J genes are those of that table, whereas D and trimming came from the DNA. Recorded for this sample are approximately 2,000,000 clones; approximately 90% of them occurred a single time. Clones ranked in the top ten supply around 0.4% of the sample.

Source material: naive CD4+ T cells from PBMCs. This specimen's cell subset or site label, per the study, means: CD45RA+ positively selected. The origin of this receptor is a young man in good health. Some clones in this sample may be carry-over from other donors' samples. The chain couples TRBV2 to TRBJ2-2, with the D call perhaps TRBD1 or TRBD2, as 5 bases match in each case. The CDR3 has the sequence CASKERGRIAGELFF. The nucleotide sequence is TGTGCCAGCAAGGAGAGGGGACGGATCGCCGGGGAGCTGTTTTTT.